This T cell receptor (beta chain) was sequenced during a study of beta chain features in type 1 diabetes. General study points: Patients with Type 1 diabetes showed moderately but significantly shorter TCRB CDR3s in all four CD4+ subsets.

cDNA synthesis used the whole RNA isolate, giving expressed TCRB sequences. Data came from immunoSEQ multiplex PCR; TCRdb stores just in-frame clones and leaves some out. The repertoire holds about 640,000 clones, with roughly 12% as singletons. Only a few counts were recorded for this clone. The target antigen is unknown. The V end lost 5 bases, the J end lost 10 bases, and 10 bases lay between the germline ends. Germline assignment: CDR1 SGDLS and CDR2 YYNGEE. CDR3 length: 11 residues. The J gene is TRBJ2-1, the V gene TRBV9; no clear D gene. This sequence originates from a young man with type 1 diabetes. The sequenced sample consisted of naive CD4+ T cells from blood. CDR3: CASRAGGEQFF. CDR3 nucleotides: TGTGCCAGCAGAGCCGGCGGCGAGCAGTTCTTC.